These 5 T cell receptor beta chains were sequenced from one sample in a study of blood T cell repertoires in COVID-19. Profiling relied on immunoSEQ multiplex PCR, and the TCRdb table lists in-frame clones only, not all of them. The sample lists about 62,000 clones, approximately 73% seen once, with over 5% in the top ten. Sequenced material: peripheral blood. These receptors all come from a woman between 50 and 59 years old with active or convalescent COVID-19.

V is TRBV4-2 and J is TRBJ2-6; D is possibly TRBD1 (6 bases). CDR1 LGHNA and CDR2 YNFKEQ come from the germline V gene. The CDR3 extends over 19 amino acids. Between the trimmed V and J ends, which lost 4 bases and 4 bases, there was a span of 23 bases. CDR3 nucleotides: TGTGCCAGCAGCCGAGACGAATTCGCCAGGGGAGCGGGGGCCAACGTCCTGACTTTC. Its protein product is CASSRDEFARGAGANVLTF.

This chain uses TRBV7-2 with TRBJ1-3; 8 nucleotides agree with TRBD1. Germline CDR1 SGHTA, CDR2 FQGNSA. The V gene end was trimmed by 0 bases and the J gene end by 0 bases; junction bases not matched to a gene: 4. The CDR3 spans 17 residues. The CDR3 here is CASSLAQGGLSGNTIYF. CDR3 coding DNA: TGTGCCAGCAGCTTAGCACAGGGGGGCCTCTCTGGAAACACCATATATTTT.

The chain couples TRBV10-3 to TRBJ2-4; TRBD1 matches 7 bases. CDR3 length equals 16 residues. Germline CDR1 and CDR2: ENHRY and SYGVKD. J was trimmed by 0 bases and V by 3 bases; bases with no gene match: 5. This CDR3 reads CAISDPGQLAKNIQYF. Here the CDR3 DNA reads TGTGCCATCAGTGATCCGGGACAGCTAGCCAAAAACATTCAGTACTTC.

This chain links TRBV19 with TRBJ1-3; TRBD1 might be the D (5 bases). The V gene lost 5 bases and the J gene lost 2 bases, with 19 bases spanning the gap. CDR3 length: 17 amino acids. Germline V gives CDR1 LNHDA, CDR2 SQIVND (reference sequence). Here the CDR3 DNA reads TGTGCCAGTAGTCACCGATGGGCCGTGGGGCCTGGAAACACCATATATTTT. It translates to CASSHRWAVGPGNTIYF.

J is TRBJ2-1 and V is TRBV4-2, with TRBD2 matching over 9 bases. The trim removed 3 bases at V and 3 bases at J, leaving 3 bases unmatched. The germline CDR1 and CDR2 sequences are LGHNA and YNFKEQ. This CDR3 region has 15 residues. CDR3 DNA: TGTGCCAGCAGCCACTCGACTAGCGGCTACAATGAGCAGTTCTTC. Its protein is CASSHSTSGYNEQFF.